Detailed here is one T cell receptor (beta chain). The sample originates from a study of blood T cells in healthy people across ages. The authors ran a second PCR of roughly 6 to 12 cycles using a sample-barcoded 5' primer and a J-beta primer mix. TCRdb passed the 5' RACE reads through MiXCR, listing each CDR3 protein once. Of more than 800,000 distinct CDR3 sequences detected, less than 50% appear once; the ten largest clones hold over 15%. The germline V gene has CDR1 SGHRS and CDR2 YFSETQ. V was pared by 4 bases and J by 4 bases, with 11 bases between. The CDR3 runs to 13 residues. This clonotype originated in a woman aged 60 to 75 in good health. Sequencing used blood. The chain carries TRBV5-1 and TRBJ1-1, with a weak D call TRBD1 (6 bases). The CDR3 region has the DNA TGCGCCAGCAGCCCAGGACAGAGCACTGAAGCTTTCTTT. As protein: CASSPGQSTEAFF. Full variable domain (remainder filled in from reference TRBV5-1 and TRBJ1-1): KAGVTQTPRYLIKTRGQQVTLSCSPISGHRSVSWYQQTPGQGLQFLFEYFSETQRNKGNFPGRFSGRQFSNSRSEMNVSTLELGDSALYLCASSPGQSTEAFFGQGTRLTVV.